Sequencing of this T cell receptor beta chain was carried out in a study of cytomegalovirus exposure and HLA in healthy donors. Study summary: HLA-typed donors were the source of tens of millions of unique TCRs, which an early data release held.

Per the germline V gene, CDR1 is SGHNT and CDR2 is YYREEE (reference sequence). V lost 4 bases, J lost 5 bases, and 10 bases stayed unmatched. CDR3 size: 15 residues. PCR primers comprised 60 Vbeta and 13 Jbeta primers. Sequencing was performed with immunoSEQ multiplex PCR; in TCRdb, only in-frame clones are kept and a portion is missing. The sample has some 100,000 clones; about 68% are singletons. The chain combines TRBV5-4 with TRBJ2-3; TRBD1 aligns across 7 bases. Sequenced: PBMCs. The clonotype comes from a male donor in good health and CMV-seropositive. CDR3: CASSPVPGQLDTQYF. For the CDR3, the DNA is TGTGCCAGCAGCCCAGTCCCGGGACAGTTAGATACGCAGTATTTT.